These 26 T cell receptor beta chains came from one sample sequenced in a study of T cell changes during pregnancy in multiple sclerosis. The protocol was immunoSEQ multiplex PCR, while the TCRdb copy is restricted to in-frame clones and leaves out a portion. The repertoire holds approximately 93,000 clones, about 91% seen once, with roughly 2% in the top ten. The starting material was peripheral blood, obtained in the first trimester of pregnancy. All receptors derive from a female donor in good health, enrolled as a control in a pregnancy study.

The chain couples TRBV27 to TRBJ2-1, with 11 bases lining up with TRBD1. This CDR3 contains 14 residues. V lost 6 bases and J lost 6; bases outside the gene matches: 4. Germline V gives CDR1 MNHEY, CDR2 SMNVEV (reference sequence). CDR3 sequence: CASRDRGLSNEQFF. The CDR3 DNA reads TGTGCCAGCAGGGACAGGGGGCTCAGCAATGAGCAGTTCTTC.

The chain recombines TRBV5-1 with TRBJ2-2; 7 bases fit TRBD1. This CDR3 is 15 amino acids long. The junction had 4 bases not matched to a gene; V was cut back by 4 bases and J by 1 base. Germline CDR1 reads SGHRS; CDR2 reads YFSETQ. The CDR3 is CASSLTGRNTGELFF. The CDR3 DNA sequence: TGCGCCAGCAGCCTGACAGGGCGGAACACCGGGGAGCTGTTTTTT.

This clone was counted only a few times. The chain carries TRBV6-6 and TRBJ1-1; 9 bases are shared with TRBD1. Germline values: CDR1 MNHNY, CDR2 SVGAGI (reference sequence). Trimming removed 6 bases from V and 1 base from J; junction bases left unmatched: 6. This CDR3 comprises 15 residues. The CDR3 sequence: CASRNRDRANTEAFF. CDR3 nucleotides: TGTGCCAGCAGAAACCGGGACAGGGCGAACACTGAAGCTTTCTTT.

V usage is TRBV4-3 and J usage is TRBJ1-6; D is unresolved. The germline V gene has CDR1 LGHNA and CDR2 YSLEER. This CDR3 comprises 13 residues. V was cut by 4 bases and J by 8 bases, with 9 bases left in between. The CDR3 here is CASSPMSHSPLHF. The CDR3 bases are TGCGCCAGCAGCCCGATGAGCCATTCACCCCTCCACTTT.

V usage is TRBV19 and J usage is TRBJ1-5, with D maybe TRBD1 (5 bases). Germline CDR1 is LNHDA and CDR2 is SQIVND (reference sequence). The V end lost 4 bases, the J end lost 6 bases, and 16 bases lay between the germline ends. The length of the CDR3 is 15 residues. The CDR3 protein is CASSKGFESRQPQHF. The CDR3 DNA reads as TGTGCCAGTAGTAAGGGGTTTGAGTCACGTCAGCCCCAGCATTTT.

The chain's CDR3 is CASSLTQIEAFF. In DNA, the CDR3 is TGTGCCAGCAGCTTGACACAGATTGAAGCTTTCTTT. The genes are TRBV7-2 and TRBJ1-1; D is ambiguous. Germline CDR1 SGHTA, CDR2 FQGNSA. This CDR3 is built from 12 residues. Trimming removed 3 bases from V and 7 bases from J, with 9 bases in between.

The J gene is TRBJ1-1, the V gene TRBV4-1; TRBD1 aligns across 8 bases. The length of the CDR3 is 14 residues. The junction had 3 bases not matched to a gene; V was cut back by 4 bases and J by 2 bases. Germline values: CDR1 MGHRA, CDR2 YSYEKL. This CDR3 is CASSRGQGNTEAFF. DNA for the CDR3: TGCGCCAGCAGCCGCGGACAGGGTAACACTGAAGCTTTCTTT.

The chain couples TRBV28 to TRBJ2-7, with a possible D match to TRBD1 (5 bases). V lost 3 bases to trimming and J lost 7 bases, with 16 bases between them. The CDR3 length is 14 residues. Germline V gives CDR1 MDHEN, CDR2 SYDVKM. The DNA for the CDR3 is TGTGCCAGCAGTTTTGGGCAGGGCGTACGGGAGCAGTACTTC. This gives the protein CASSFGQGVREQYF.

About this clone itself: A read error is possible here, since a much larger clone lies one base away. The J gene is TRBJ2-7, the V gene TRBV4-1; 8 nucleotides match TRBD1. This CDR3 spans 14 amino acids. Germline V CDR1 and CDR2: MGHRA, YSYEKL. Losses at the gene ends were 3 bases for V and 3 bases for J; bases not matched to a gene: 4. As DNA, the CDR3 is TGCGCCAGCAGCCAGAAGGACAGGGTCTACGAGCAGTACTTC. It is translated as CASSQKDRVYEQYF.

This rearrangement joins TRBV7-9 to TRBJ2-7, with D maybe TRBD2 (5 bases). The germline gives CDR1 SEHNR, CDR2 FQNEAQ (reference sequence). The V and J ends lost 2 bases and 2 bases respectively, with 19 bases between them. The CDR3 length is 17 residues. The CDR3 DNA sequence: TGTGCCAGCAGCTTATTACCCCGGGAAGAGTCCCCCTACGAGCAGTACTTC. This encodes CASSLLPREESPYEQYF.

The gene calls are TRBV4-2 and TRBJ2-1; TRBD2 matches at 8 bases. Germline values: CDR1 LGHNA, CDR2 YNFKEQ. J was trimmed by 1 base and V by 4 bases; bases with no gene match: 9. This CDR3 has 17 amino acids. The CDR3 sequence is CASSPELQRGSYNEQFF. As DNA, the CDR3 is TGTGCCAGCAGCCCTGAACTTCAGCGGGGGTCCTACAATGAGCAGTTCTTC.

This rearrangement joins TRBV4-1 to TRBJ2-2; TRBD2 matches at 7 bases. J was trimmed by 0 bases and V by 2 bases; bases with no gene match: 9. The CDR3 loop spans 18 amino acids. From germline, CDR1 is MGHRA and CDR2 YSYEKL. The CDR3 coding sequence is TGCGCCAGCAGCCAATTGTTGAGCGGGACCGCGAACACCGGGGAGCTGTTTTTT. Encoded protein: CASSQLLSGTANTGELFF.

The chain couples TRBV18 to TRBJ2-3, with a weak D call TRBD2 (5 bases). The V end was cut by 6 bases, the J end by 4 bases, with 14 bases between. This CDR3 contains 14 residues. The V gene's germline CDR1 is KGHSH and CDR2 LQKENI. This chain's CDR3 is CASSPTGVSDTQYF. The DNA of the CDR3 is TGTGCCAGCTCTCCCACCGGGGTTTCAGATACGCAGTATTTT.

V usage is TRBV19 and J usage is TRBJ1-5; 8 bases align to TRBD1. Germline V gene lookup returns CDR1 LNHDA and CDR2 SQIVND (reference sequence). The CDR3 length is 16 residues. With 2 bases clipped from V and 3 bases from J, the junction kept 6 bases outside the gene matches. The CDR3 here is CASSIIWTGNNQPQHF. Here the CDR3 DNA reads TGTGCCAGTAGTATAATTTGGACAGGGAACAATCAGCCCCAGCATTTT. Drawing the rest from reference TRBV19 and TRBJ1-5, the complete variable domain is DGGITQSPKYLFRKEGQNVTLSCEQNLNHDAMYWYRQDPGQGLRLIYYSQIVNDFQKGDIAEGYSVSREKKESFPLTVTSAQKNPTAFYLCASSIIWTGNNQPQHFGDGTRLSIL.

The V call is TRBV18, the J call TRBJ1-3; 8 bases fit TRBD1. Germline trimming cut 2 bases from V and 2 bases from J; bases unmatched to any gene: 2. Looked up from germline, CDR1 is KGHSH and CDR2 is LQKENI. This CDR3 spans 15 amino acids. CDR3 region: CASSPVTGAGNTIYF. CDR3 DNA: TGTGCCAGCTCACCAGTGACAGGGGCTGGAAACACCATATATTTT. The whole variable domain, filled in from reference TRBV18 and TRBJ1-3, reads NAGVMQNPRHLVRRRGQEARLRCSPMKGHSHVYWYRQLPEEGLKFMVYLQKENIIDESGMPKERFSAEFPKEGPSILRIQQVVRGDSAAYFCASSPVTGAGNTIYFGEGSWLTVV.

The chain is built from TRBV6-1 and TRBJ1-5; no reliable D call. There are 14 residues in the CDR3. Between the trimmed V and J ends, which lost 6 bases and 0 bases, there was a span of 9 bases. CDR1 and CDR2 from the germline V gene are MNHNS and SASEGT. This chain's CDR3 is CASSGSYSNQPQHF. The CDR3 DNA reads as TGTGCCAGCAGCGGGAGTTATAGCAATCAGCCCCAGCATTTT.

The V gene is TRBV11-2, the J gene TRBJ1-4; TRBD1 agrees at 12 bases. V lost 4 bases, J lost 8 bases, and 17 bases stayed unmatched. Germline CDR1 SGHAT, CDR2 FQNNGV. This CDR3 has 19 residues. CDR3 residues: CASSSTRGSGQGAREKLFF. In DNA form, the CDR3 reads TGTGCCAGCAGCTCCACACGGGGTTCGGGACAGGGGGCTAGAGAAAAACTGTTTTTT. Using reference TRBV11-2 and TRBJ1-4 for the parts outside the CDR3, the full variable domain is EAGVAQSPRYKIIEKRQSVAFWCNPISGHATLYWYQQILGQGPKLLIQFQNNGVVDDSQLPKDRFSAERLKGVDSTLKIQPAKLEDSAVYLCASSSTRGSGQGAREKLFFGSGTQLSVL.

The chain links TRBV18 to TRBJ1-6; 10 nucleotides match TRBD1. V shed 3 bases and J 10 bases; nucleotides not matched to a gene: 3. The CDR3 covers 14 residues. The germline CDR1 and CDR2 sequences are KGHSH and LQKENI. CDR3 protein: CASSPDRGPSPLHF. CDR3 bases: TGTGCCAGCTCACCTGACAGGGGGCCCTCACCCCTCCACTTT.

V usage is TRBV18 and J usage is TRBJ1-2, with D perhaps TRBD1 (6 bases). V gave up 3 bases and J gave up 4 bases, with 9 bases separating them. From germline, CDR1 is KGHSH and CDR2 LQKENI. This CDR3 region has 13 residues. CDR3 loop: CASSPIGGYGYTF. CDR3 in DNA: TGTGCCAGCTCACCTATAGGGGGCTATGGCTACACCTTC.

Concerning this clone: Sequence at one end of the junction differs from germline and may be a read error. The chain recombines TRBV2 with TRBJ1-2; D gene ambiguous. The CDR3 extends over 11 amino acids. Germline CDR1 is SNHLY and CDR2 is FYNNEI. The CDR3: CASSESGTEFF. The CDR3 region has the DNA TGTGCCAGCAGTGAATCCGGAACAGAATTCTTC.

The chain is built from TRBV9 and TRBJ2-3; D is possibly TRBD2 (5 bases). Germline lookup yields CDR1 SGDLS and CDR2 YYNGEE. The CDR3 is made up of 13 amino acids. V lost 3 bases, J lost 0 bases, and 5 bases lay in between. DNA for the CDR3: TGTGCCAGCAGCGGGACTAGCACAGATACGCAGTATTTT. Translating it yields CASSGTSTDTQYF.

The rearrangement uses TRBV7-3 and TRBJ2-1, with unresolved D. Trimming cost V 5 bases and J 10 bases, with 9 bases left between them. Germline assignment: CDR1 SGHTA and CDR2 FQGTGA. The CDR3 is 11 residues long. CDR3: CASSNTREQFF. The CDR3 DNA is TGTGCCAGCAGCAACACGAGGGAGCAGTTCTTC. The full variable domain, its missing parts supplied by reference TRBV7-3 and TRBJ2-1, is GAGVSQTPSNKVTEKGKYVELRCDPISGHTALYWYRQSLGQGPEFLIYFQGTGAADDSGLPNDRFFAVRPEGSVSTLKIQRTERGDSAVYLCASSNTREQFFGPGTRLTVL.

The chain links TRBV7-9 to TRBJ2-5; 9 bases map to TRBD2. The CDR3 loop spans 15 amino acids. Trimming removed 1 base from V and 9 bases from J; junction bases left unmatched: 9. The germline V gene has CDR1 SEHNR and CDR2 FQNEAQ (reference sequence). Here the CDR3 reads CASSLGSGGDTAQYF. The CDR3 bases are TGTGCCAGCAGCTTAGGTAGCGGGGGCGATACGGCCCAGTACTTC.

The rearrangement links TRBV27 to TRBJ2-1; 7 bases map to TRBD2. CDR1 MNHEY and CDR2 SMNVEV come from the germline V gene (reference sequence). V dropped 4 bases and J dropped 8; count of bases not matched to a gene: 11. This CDR3 has 15 residues. Here the CDR3 reads CASSSTRVRGDEQFF. CDR3 bases: TGTGCCAGCAGTTCGACCCGAGTCCGGGGGGATGAGCAGTTCTTC.

This chain links TRBV7-3 with TRBJ2-5; 9 nucleotides line up with TRBD2. Per germline, CDR1 SGHTA and CDR2 FQGTGA. The CDR3 loop spans 14 amino acids. Trimming removed 2 bases from V and 5 bases from J; junction bases left unmatched: 3. CDR3 nucleotides: TGTGCCAGCAGCTTAGCGGGGGGGCGGGAGACCCAGTACTTC. This sequence encodes CASSLAGGRETQYF.

The CDR3, as DNA: TGTGCCAGCAGCGCCTCAGGACAGGCGGACACTGAAGCTTTCTTT. This encodes CASSASGQADTEAFF. This sequence joins TRBV9 and TRBJ1-1, with TRBD1 identical over 7 bases. CDR3 length: 15 amino acids. V shed 3 bases, J shed 3 bases, and the junction held 8 bases outside the gene matches. The germline gives CDR1 SGDLS, CDR2 YYNGEE.